Listed below are T cell receptor beta chains from one sample, sequenced in a study of cytomegalovirus exposure and HLA in healthy donors. Data came from immunoSEQ multiplex PCR; TCRdb stores just in-frame clones and leaves some out. This sample has about 200,000 clones, with approximately 86% found just once. The material sequenced was PBMCs. These receptors originate from a woman aged 18-35 years in good health and CMV-seronegative. Both conserved end residues are part of each CDR3. Fields, in order: clone size, D gene, V gene, J gene, CDR3 DNA, CDR3 protein. A D gene is named only where the DNA matches it firmly. A row's size may be missing; if present it is once, few, many or a size class.

size: NA
D: TRBD2
V: TRBV15
J: TRBJ2-5
DNA: TGTGCCACCAGCAGGACCCCCGGGGAGGGGGAGACCCAGTACTTC
CDR3: CATSRTPGEGETQYF

size: NA
D: NA
V: TRBV5-1
J: TRBJ2-7
DNA: TGCGCCAGCAGCTTGCAAGCAGACACCTACGAGCAGTACTTC
CDR3: CASSLQADTYEQYF

size: once
D: NA
V: TRBV28
J: TRBJ2-7
DNA: TGTGCCAGCAGTTTAATAGGGGCACAGGCGTACTTC
CDR3: CASSLIGAQAYF

size: NA
D: TRBD2
V: TRBV5-4
J: TRBJ2-7
DNA: TGTGCCAGCAGCCCGGGCCTAGCGGGAGGGTCCTACGAGCAGTACTTC
CDR3: CASSPGLAGGSYEQYF

size: NA
D: TRBD1
V: TRBV7-9
J: TRBJ2-7
DNA: TGTTCCAGCAGCCTACCCCGCGACAGGGGGTACGAGCAGTACTTC
CDR3: CSSSLPRDRGYEQYF

size: NA
D: NA
V: TRBV10-1
J: TRBJ1-2
DNA: TGCGCCAGCAGTGACGGCCGTCCAAACTATGGTTACACCTTC
CDR3: CASSDGRPNYGYTF

size: once
D: TRBD2
V: TRBV10-1
J: TRBJ2-7
DNA: TGCGCCAGAAGACTAGCGGCAAACGAGCAGTACTTC
CDR3: CARRLAANEQYF

size: few
D: NA
V: TRBV9
J: TRBJ2-5
DNA: TGTGCCAGCAGCGTAGGCACAGGAGAGAAGACCCAGTACTTC
CDR3: CASSVGTGEKTQYF

size: NA
D: TRBD1
V: TRBV30
J: TRBJ1-4
DNA: TGTGCCCTCCGGGACAGGGAGGAAAAACTGTTTTTT
CDR3: CALRDREEKLFF

size: NA
D: TRBD1
V: TRBV6-4
J: TRBJ1-4
DNA: TGTGCCAGCAGCTCATTATCCGGACAGGACATTAATGAAAAACTGTTTTTT
CDR3: CASSSLSGQDINEKLFF

size: NA
D: TRBD1
V: TRBV28
J: TRBJ2-3
DNA: TGTGCCAGCAGTTCGGGACAGGGGCCAGATACGCAGTATTTT
CDR3: CASSSGQGPDTQYF

size: NA
D: TRBD1
V: TRBV6-6
J: TRBJ1-1
DNA: TGTGCCAGCAGATCTACCGGGACAGGGAACACTGAAGCTTTCTTT
CDR3: CASRSTGTGNTEAFF

size: once
D: NA
V: TRBV7-2
J: TRBJ1-5
DNA: TGTGCCAGCAGCTTAGGGGCCCAACCCAGGCCCCAGCATTTT
CDR3: CASSLGAQPRPQHF

size: NA
D: NA
V: TRBV19
J: TRBJ1-4
DNA: TGTGCCAGTACTATGGTTCCCCCTCAGTCCGCAGCAGGAAAACTGTTTTTT
CDR3: CASTMVPPQSAAGKLFF

size: NA
D: NA
V: TRBV30
J: TRBJ2-2
DNA: TGTGCCTGGGCTCTAGCCGCCGGGGAGCTGTTTTTT
CDR3: CAWALAAGELFF

size: NA
D: NA
V: TRBV6-1
J: TRBJ2-2
DNA: TGTGCCAGCAGTCGACAGTTTCAGCCCGGGGAGCTGTTTTTT
CDR3: CASSRQFQPGELFF

size: NA
D: NA
V: TRBV6-5
J: TRBJ1-4
DNA: TGTGCCAGCAGTACCGGTCGTGAAAAACTGTTTTTT
CDR3: CASSTGREKLFF

size: NA
D: NA
V: TRBV20-1
J: TRBJ2-1
DNA: TGCAGTGCCCCCTCCTCCAGGAAGCAGTTCTTC
CDR3: CSAPSSRKQFF

size: NA
D: TRBD1
V: TRBV28
J: TRBJ2-7
DNA: TGTGCCAGCAGTGCAGTGGGACAGAGTTCATACGAGCAGTACTTC
CDR3: CASSAVGQSSYEQYF

size: NA
D: NA
V: TRBV4-2
J: TRBJ2-1
DNA: TGTGCCAGCAGCCAAGGGAATAGCGGATACAATGAGCAGTTCTTC
CDR3: CASSQGNSGYNEQFF

size: NA
D: NA
V: TRBV29-1
J: TRBJ1-2
DNA: TGCAGCGTTGGGACAGCTAACTATGGCTACACCTTC
CDR3: CSVGTANYGYTF

size: NA
D: NA
V: TRBV28
J: TRBJ2-3
DNA: TGTGCCAGCATCGATCGCCTCGGGCAGTATTTT
CDR3: CASIDRLGQYF

size: once
D: TRBD1
V: TRBV6-5
J: TRBJ2-5
DNA: TGTGCCAGCAGTCCCCCGGGACAGCTAGAGACCCAGTACTTC
CDR3: CASSPPGQLETQYF

size: few
D: NA
V: TRBV11-2
J: TRBJ2-1
DNA: TGTGCCAGCAGCTCCTTGGAGCAGTTCTTC
CDR3: CASSSLEQFF

size: NA
D: TRBD1
V: TRBV11-2
J: TRBJ1-5
DNA: TGTGCCAGCAGTATCGGGACAGGGGGTCCGTATAGCAATCAGCCCCAGCATTTT
CDR3: CASSIGTGGPYSNQPQHF

size: NA
D: NA
V: TRBV5-4
J: TRBJ1-5
DNA: TGTGCCAGCAGCTCGGGAGGAGGGGTTGGCAATCAGCCCCAGCATTTT
CDR3: CASSSGGGVGNQPQHF

size: few
D: NA
V: TRBV28
J: TRBJ2-6
DNA: TGTGCCAGCAGTCCGCGCACGGGGGCCAACGTCCTGACTTTC
CDR3: CASSPRTGANVLTF